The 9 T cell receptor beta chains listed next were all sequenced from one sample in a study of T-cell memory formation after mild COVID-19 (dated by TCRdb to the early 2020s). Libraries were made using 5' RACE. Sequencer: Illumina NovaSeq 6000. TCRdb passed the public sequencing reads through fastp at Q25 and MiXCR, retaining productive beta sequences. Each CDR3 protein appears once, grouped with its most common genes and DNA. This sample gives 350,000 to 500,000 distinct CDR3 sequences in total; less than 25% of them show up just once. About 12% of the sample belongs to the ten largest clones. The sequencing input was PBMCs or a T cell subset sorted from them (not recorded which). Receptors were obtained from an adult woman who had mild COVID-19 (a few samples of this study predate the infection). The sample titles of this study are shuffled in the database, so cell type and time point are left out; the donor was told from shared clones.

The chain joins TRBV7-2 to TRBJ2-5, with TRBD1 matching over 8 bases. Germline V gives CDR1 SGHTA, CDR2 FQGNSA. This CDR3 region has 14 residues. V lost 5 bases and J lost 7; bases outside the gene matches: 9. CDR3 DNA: TGTGCCAGCAGCCATAGACAGGGGCTGGGGACCCAGTACTTC. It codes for CASSHRQGLGTQYF.

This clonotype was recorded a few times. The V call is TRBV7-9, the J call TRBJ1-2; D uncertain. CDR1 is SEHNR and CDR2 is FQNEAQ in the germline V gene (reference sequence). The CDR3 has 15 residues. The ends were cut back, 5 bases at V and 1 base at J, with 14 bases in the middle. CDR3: CASSHLEGNNYGYTF. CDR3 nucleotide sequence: TGTGCCAGCAGCCACTTGGAGGGAAATAACTATGGCTACACCTTC.

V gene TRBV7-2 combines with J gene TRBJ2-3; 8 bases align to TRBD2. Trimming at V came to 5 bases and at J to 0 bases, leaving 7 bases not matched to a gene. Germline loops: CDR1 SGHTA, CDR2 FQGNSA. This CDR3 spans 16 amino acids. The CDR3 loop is CASSHRSGTSTDTQYF. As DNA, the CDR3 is TGTGCCAGCAGCCATCGTAGCGGGACTAGCACAGATACGCAGTATTTT.

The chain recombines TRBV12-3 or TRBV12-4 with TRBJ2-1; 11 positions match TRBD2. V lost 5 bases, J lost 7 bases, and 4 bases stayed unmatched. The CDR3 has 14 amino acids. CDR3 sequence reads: CASSLLAGGNEQFF. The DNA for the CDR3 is TGTGCCAGCAGTCTCCTAGCGGGGGGAAATGAGCAGTTCTTC.

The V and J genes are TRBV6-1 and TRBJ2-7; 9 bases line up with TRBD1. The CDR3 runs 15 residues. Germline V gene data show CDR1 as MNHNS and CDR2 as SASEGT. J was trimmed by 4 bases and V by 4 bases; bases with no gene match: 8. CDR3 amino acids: CASSVAGTGSYEQYF. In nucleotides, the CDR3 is TGTGCCAGCAGTGTAGCCGGGACAGGGTCATACGAGCAGTACTTC.

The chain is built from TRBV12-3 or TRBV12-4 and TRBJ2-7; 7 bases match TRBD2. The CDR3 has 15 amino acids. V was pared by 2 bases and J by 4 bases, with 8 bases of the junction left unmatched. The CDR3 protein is CASSLRAGVLYEQYF. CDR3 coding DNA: TGTGCCAGCAGTTTAAGGGCGGGAGTTTTGTACGAGCAGTACTTC.

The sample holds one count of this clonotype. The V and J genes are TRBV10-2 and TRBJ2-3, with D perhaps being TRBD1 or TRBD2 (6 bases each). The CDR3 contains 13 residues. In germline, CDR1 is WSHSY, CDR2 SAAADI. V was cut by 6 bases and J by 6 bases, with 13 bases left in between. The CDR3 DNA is TGCGCCAGCAGCGGGGGCCTGGTTGATACGCAGTATTTT. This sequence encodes CASSGGLVDTQYF.

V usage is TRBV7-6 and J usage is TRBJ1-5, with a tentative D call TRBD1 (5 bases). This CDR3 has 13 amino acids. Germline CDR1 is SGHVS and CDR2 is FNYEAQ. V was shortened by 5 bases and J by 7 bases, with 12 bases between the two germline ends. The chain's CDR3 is CASSASGTQPQHF. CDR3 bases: TGTGCCAGCAGCGCGTCAGGGACCCAGCCCCAGCATTTT. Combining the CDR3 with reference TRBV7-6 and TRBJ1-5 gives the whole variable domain GAGVSQSPRYKVTKRGQDVALRCDPISGHVSLYWYRQALGQGPEFLTYFNYEAQQDKSGLPNDRFSAERPEGSISTLTIQRTEQRDSAMYRCASSASGTQPQHFGDGTRLSIL.

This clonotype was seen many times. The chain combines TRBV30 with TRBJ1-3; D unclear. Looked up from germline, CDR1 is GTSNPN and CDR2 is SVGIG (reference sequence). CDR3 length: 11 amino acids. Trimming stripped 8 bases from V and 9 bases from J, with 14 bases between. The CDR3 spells CAIGSVGTIYF. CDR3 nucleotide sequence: TGTGCCATTGGGTCCGTGGGCACCATATATTTT.